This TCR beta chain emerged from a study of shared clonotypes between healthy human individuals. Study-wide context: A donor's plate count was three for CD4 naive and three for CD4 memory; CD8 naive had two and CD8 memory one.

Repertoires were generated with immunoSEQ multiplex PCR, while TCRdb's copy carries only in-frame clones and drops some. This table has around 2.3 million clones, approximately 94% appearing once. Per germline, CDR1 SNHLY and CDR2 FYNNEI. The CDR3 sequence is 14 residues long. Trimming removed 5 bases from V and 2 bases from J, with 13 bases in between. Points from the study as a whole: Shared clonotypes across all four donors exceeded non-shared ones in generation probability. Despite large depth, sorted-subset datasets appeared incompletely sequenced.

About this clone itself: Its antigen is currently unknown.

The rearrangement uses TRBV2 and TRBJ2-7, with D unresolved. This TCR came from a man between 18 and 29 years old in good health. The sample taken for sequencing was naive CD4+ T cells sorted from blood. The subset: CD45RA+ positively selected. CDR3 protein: CASSYPLKTYEQYF. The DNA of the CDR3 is TGTGCCAGCAGTTATCCCCTAAAAACCTACGAGCAGTACTTC.